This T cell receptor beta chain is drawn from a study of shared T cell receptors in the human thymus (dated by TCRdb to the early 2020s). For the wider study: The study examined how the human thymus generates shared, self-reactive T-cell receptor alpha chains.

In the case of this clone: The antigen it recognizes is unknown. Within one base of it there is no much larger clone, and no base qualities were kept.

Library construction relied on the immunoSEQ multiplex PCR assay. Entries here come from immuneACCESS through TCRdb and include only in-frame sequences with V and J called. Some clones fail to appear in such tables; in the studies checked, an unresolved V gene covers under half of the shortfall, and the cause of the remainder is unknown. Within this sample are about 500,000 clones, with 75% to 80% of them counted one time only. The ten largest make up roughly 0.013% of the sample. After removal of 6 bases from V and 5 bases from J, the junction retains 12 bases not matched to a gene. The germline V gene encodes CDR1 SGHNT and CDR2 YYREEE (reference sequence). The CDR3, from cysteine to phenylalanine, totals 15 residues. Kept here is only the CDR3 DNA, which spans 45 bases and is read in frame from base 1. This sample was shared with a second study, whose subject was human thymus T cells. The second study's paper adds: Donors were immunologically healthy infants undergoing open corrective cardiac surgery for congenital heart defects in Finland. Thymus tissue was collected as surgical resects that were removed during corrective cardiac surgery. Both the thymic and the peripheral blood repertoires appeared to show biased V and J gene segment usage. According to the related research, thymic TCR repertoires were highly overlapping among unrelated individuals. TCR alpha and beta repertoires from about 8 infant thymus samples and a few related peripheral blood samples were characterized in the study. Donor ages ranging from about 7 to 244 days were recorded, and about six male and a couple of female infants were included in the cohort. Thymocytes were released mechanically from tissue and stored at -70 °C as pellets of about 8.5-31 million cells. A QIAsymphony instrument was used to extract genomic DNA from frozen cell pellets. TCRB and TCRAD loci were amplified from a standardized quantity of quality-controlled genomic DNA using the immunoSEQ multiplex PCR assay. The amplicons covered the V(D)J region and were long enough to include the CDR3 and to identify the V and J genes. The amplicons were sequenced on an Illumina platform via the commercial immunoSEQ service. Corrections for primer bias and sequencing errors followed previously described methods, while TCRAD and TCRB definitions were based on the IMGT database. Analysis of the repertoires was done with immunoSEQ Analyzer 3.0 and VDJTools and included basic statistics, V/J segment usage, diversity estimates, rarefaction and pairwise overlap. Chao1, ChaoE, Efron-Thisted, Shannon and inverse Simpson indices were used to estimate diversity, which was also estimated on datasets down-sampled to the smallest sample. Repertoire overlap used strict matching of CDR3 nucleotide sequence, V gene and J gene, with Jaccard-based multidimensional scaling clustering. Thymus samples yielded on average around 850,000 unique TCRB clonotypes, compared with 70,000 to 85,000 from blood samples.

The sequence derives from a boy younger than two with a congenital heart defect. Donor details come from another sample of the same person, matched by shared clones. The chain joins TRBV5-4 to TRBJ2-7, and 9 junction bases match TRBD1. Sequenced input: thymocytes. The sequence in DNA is TGTGCCAGCACCCACCGGACAGGGGTTGGTGACGAGCAGTACTTC. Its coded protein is CASTHRTGVGDEQYF.